This TCR beta chain appears in the sequencing data of a study of blood T cell repertoires in COVID-19. The wider study: PBMCs, B-cell-depleted T cells, or T cells provided the cDNA or gDNA that made up the material.

The CDR3 contains 13 residues. V lost 6 bases and J lost 8, with 11 bases in between. Assay: immunoSEQ multiplex PCR; the TCRdb copy retains only in-frame clones and omits some. The table includes about 360,000 clones, more than 75% detected once. This TCR was sampled from a human donor in a cohort sampled during active COVID-19. Sequenced sample: peripheral blood. The rearrangement uses TRBV12-3 or TRBV12-4 and TRBJ1-6; D uncertain. The CDR3 nucleotides are TGTGCCAGCAGAATCACAGTGGATTCACCCCTCCACTTT. It yields the protein CASRITVDSPLHF.